A single sample is the source of the 13 T cell receptor beta chains below, sequenced in a study of T cells in Graves' hyperthyroidism and ophthalmopathy. TCR beta CDR3 sequences were amplified from RNA transcripts. Initially, a first-round RT-PCR of the TCR CDR3 employed the HTBI primer set. TCRdb reprocessed the multiplex PCR reads with MiXCR, giving one entry per CDR3 protein. The top ten clones hold approximately 3.5% of a sample with hundreds of thousands of distinct CDR3 sequences, roughly a sixth of them seen once. The sequencing sample was made of blood. The receptors originated from a middle-aged woman with Graves' ophthalmopathy.

The rearrangement joins TRBV29-1 to TRBJ2-7; no firm D call. The CDR3 consists of 14 residues. Germline CDR1 SQVTM, CDR2 ANQGSEA. V lost 7 bases to trimming and J lost 0 bases, with 16 bases between them. CDR3 bases: TGCAGCGCGGCCATTATGGACGACTCCTACGAGCAGTACTTC. Protein: CSAAIMDDSYEQYF.

CDR3 sequence reads: CASSPVLAGGPDTQYF. The CDR3 coding sequence is TGTGCCAGCTCACCAGTTCTAGCGGGGGGGCCAGATACGCAGTATTTT. The V and J genes are TRBV18 and TRBJ2-3, with 12 positions matching TRBD2. Germline-derived CDR1 and CDR2 are KGHSH and LQKENI. The CDR3 contains 16 residues. The trim removed 2 bases at V and 4 bases at J, leaving 4 bases unmatched.

The chain employs TRBV7-2 and TRBJ1-3, with D unclear. V was cut by 1 base and J by 0 bases, with 4 bases left in between. The CDR3 has 14 residues. Looked up from germline, CDR1 is SGHTA and CDR2 is FQGNSA. The CDR3 is CASSLVNSGNTIYF. For the CDR3, the DNA is TGTGCCAGCAGCTTAGTGAACTCTGGAAACACCATATATTTT.

This chain joins TRBV5-8 and TRBJ1-5; D possibly corresponds to TRBD1 (5 bases). Germline V gives CDR1 SGHTS, CDR2 YDEGEE. The length of the CDR3 is 15 residues. The ends were cut back, 4 bases at V and 6 bases at J, with 17 bases in the middle. The CDR3 here is CASSRGHLGGQPQHF. The CDR3 DNA reads TGTGCCAGCAGCAGAGGACACCTCGGGGGTCAGCCCCAGCATTTT. Using reference TRBV5-8 and TRBJ1-5 for the parts outside the CDR3, the full variable domain is EAGVTQSPTHLIKTRGQQATLRCSPISGHTSVYWYQQALGLGLQFLLWYDEGEERNRGNFPPRFSGRQFPNYSSELNVNALELEDSALYLCASSRGHLGGQPQHFGDGTRLSIL.

This clonotype was picked up many times. The chain joins TRBV6-2 or TRBV6-3 to TRBJ1-6; possibly TRBD1 for D (5 bases). The CDR3 extends over 15 amino acids. Germline V gene data show CDR1 as MNHEY and CDR2 as SVGEGT. Trimming left V 7 bases short and J 10 bases short, with 20 bases between. CDR3 DNA: TGTGCCAGCAAAAAAGATCAGGGTAGATGGTCACCCCTCCACTTT. Translated: CASKKDQGRWSPLHF.

V is TRBV29-1 and J is TRBJ2-5; TRBD1 is a possible D gene (5 bases). This CDR3 comprises 14 residues. Germline loops: CDR1 SQVTM, CDR2 ANQGSEA. V lost 3 bases and J 5 bases, leaving 16 bases between the germline ends. CDR3 sequence (DNA): TGCAGCGTTGATCGCAGGGTCCCGCAGGAGACCCAGTACTTC. Translation gives CSVDRRVPQETQYF.

This clonotype was seen only a few times. The genes are TRBV24-1 and TRBJ2-1, with 7 bases aligning to TRBD2. J gave up 0 bases and V 7 bases, and 5 bases lay outside the gene matches. CDR1 and CDR2 (germline): KGHDR, SFDVKD. CDR3 length: 15 amino acids. CDR3 in amino acids: CATRAGGSSYNEQFF. Written as DNA, the CDR3 is TGTGCCACCAGAGCTGGCGGGAGCTCCTACAATGAGCAGTTCTTC.

V gene TRBV5-4 combines with J gene TRBJ2-3; TRBD1 is a possible D gene (6 bases). V lost 3 bases and J lost 1, with 15 bases in between. The CDR3 covers 16 residues. Germline values: CDR1 SGHNT, CDR2 YYREEE (reference sequence). CDR3 region: CASSSGAPARTDTQYF. The CDR3 DNA follows: TGTGCCAGCAGCTCAGGGGCGCCGGCTCGCACAGATACGCAGTATTTT. Using reference TRBV5-4 and TRBJ2-3 for the parts outside the CDR3, the full variable domain is ETGVTQSPTHLIKTRGQQVTLRCSSQSGHNTVSWYQQALGQGPQFIFQYYREEENGRGNFPPRFSGLQFPNYSSELNVNALELDDSALYLCASSSGAPARTDTQYFGPGTRLTVL.

In its sample, this clonotype was seen many times. A read error may produce the germline difference seen at one junction end. The rearrangement joins TRBV12-3 or TRBV12-4 to TRBJ1-5; 8 nucleotides line up with TRBD1. This CDR3 has 14 residues. For the CDR3, the DNA is TGTGCCAGCAGATTAGGACAGGGACGTCAGCCCCAGCATTTT. Its protein product is CASRLGQGRQPQHF.

This clonotype has just one count. The V call is TRBV2, the J call TRBJ1-4; 9 nucleotides line up with TRBD1. Germline lookup yields CDR1 SNHLY and CDR2 FYNNEI. J gave up 1 base and V 5 bases, and 8 bases lay outside the gene matches. The CDR3 is 17 residues long. CDR3 amino acids: CASSPDRGLGTNEKLFF. The DNA for the CDR3 is TGTGCCAGCAGTCCGGACAGGGGATTAGGAACTAATGAAAAACTGTTTTTT.

Note on this clonotype: A read error may explain this, as a much larger clone is one base away. The chain couples TRBV2 to TRBJ1-5; D is unresolved. The CDR3 contains 14 residues. Germline V lookup: CDR1 SNHLY, CDR2 FYNNEI. Deletions cut 1 base from V and 6 bases from J, with 10 bases between. Here the CDR3 reads CASSEGSAVQPQHF. CDR3 sequence (DNA): TGTGCCAGCAGTGAAGGTAGTGCCGTTCAGCCCCAGCATTTT.

In its sample, this clonotype was seen a few times. This chain links TRBV18 with TRBJ2-7; D perhaps matches TRBD2 (6 bases). Trimming removed 6 bases from V and 0 bases from J, with 12 bases in between. CDR1 is KGHSH and CDR2 is LQKENI in the germline V gene. The length of the CDR3 is 14 residues. For the CDR3, the DNA is TGTGCCAGCTCCCCGGGCGGGGTCTCCTACGAGCAGTACTTC. This encodes CASSPGGVSYEQYF.

The chain links TRBV28 to TRBJ1-2; 9 bases map to TRBD1. The CDR3 length is 17 residues. Trimming took 5 bases from V and 8 from J; bases not matched to a gene: 18. Per the germline V gene, CDR1 is MDHEN and CDR2 is SYDVKM. The CDR3, as DNA: TGTGCCAGCAGTCCCCTTCGACGGGGACAGGGTTGGTGGGGCTACACCTTC. It yields the protein CASSPLRRGQGWWGYTF.